The sequence of this T cell receptor beta chain was determined in a study of blood T cell repertoires in COVID-19. After removal of 3 bases from V and 3 bases from J, the junction contained 1 base not matched to a gene. This CDR3 region has 13 residues. CDR1 and CDR2 (germline): KGHSH, LQKENI. Original methodology: Quantification of nucleated cells was approximated via reference gene primer amplification. Clones were read by immunoSEQ multiplex PCR, and TCRdb kept only the in-frame ones, dropping some. V and J calls and clone size come straight from that table; D and trimming were deduced from the DNA. The sample records a few hundred thousand clones, 80% to 90% being singletons.

Sequenced input: PBMCs or T cells enriched from blood (not recorded which). The clonotype comes from a woman aged 18-35 years in a cohort exposed to, infected with or recovered from COVID-19 (not recorded which). The chain is built from TRBV18 and TRBJ1-2; 7 bases line up with TRBD1. This CDR3 reads CASSPGTDYGYTF. CDR3 DNA: TGTGCCAGCTCACCCGGGACAGACTATGGCTACACCTTC.